Reported below is one T cell receptor beta chain. This clonotype was observed a few times. This receptor's antigen is unknown. Per-nucleotide qualities are absent, and no much larger clonotype sits a single base away. The data were obtained in a study of regulatory T cells in long-lasting Graves disease (dated by TCRdb to the early 2020s). Describing the broader study: In the newly diagnosed Graves' disease group, patients had been taking antithyroid drugs for less than 3 months. This study used TCR sequencing and RNA sequencing of peripheral blood to compare persistent Graves' disease patients against newly diagnosed Graves' disease patients. The study was registered as a clinical trial and conducted in China. A total of around 35 samples underwent TCR sequencing, from around 13 patients with persistent Graves' disease and approximately 20 patients with newly diagnosed Graves' disease.

Including the terminal cysteine and phenylalanine, the CDR3 comprises 15 residues. Kept here is only the CDR3 DNA, which spans 45 bases and is read in frame from base 1. The germline V gene encodes CDR1 LNHDA and CDR2 SQIVND (reference sequence). V and J are trimmed by 6 bases and 4 bases, and the gene matches miss 6 bases of the junction. The meaning of the sample's time point label: newly diagnosed GD, antithyroid drugs for less than 3 months. For both TCR sequencing and RNA sequencing, RNA was extracted from PBMCs in TRIzol. The diagnosis of Graves' disease was made according to American Thyroid Association guidelines. Recruitment of patients was carried out at an endocrinology department in Xi'an, China. Each patient gave approximately 10 milliliters of peripheral blood, collected in an EDTA anticoagulant tube. Ficoll Paque Plus density gradient separation was used to isolate PBMCs, and no further T cell sorting was performed. RNA quality was checked with an Agilent 2100 Bioanalyzer and agarose gel, and concentration with a NanoDrop 2000.

Points the paper makes about the study in general: Only peripheral blood was studied, because thyroid tissue, the primary lesion, was inaccessible. TRBV28, TRBJ1-2 and TRBJ2-5 were preferentially used in persistent disease, while TRBV20-1 and TRBJ2-1 were favored in newly diagnosed disease. The authors noted that the small sample size was a limitation that may lower accuracy. Lower TCR Shannon entropy and fewer highly expanded clones were observed in persistent Graves' disease patients than in newly diagnosed patients, which suggested clonal expansion. Only the TCR beta chain was sequenced and analyzed. A larger number of public clonotypes was shared among persistent patients (around 2,700) than among newly diagnosed patients (around 970).

The library was generated by multiplex PCR. TCRdb shows the sequencer as Illumina HiSeq 4000. CDR3 regions were amplified by Arm-PCR with iRepertoire HTBI primers to construct TCR beta libraries. PCR products were gel purified before sequencing. On the authors' methods: Across samples, 60 to 80 TRBV and 13 to 15 TRBJ segments were identified and used for gene usage analysis of CDR3 amino acid clonotypes. Filtered high-quality paired reads were merged into contigs using COPE and FqMerger. BLAST was used to align contigs to IMGT TRBV, TRBD and TRBJ reference genes, with CDR3 defined following IMGT. Highly expanded clones were defined as clonotypes with a frequency above 0.1%. Shannon entropy was used to measure repertoire diversity, and the Gini coefficient was used to measure V-J evenness. Public clonotypes were defined as clonotypes shared by more than one individual. In TCRdb, the public reads were trimmed at Q25 with fastp and aligned with MiXCR, with productive beta chains retained. CDR3 protein sequences are deduplicated, and each keeps its most common genes and DNA. The V and J calls and clone size come from TCRdb's table, not from the authors' own analysis. For this sample the table gives about 450,000 distinct CDR3 sequences, of which roughly 17% were detected only once. The top ten constitute around 10% of the sample.

A further study also used this sample, focusing on T cells in Graves' hyperthyroidism and ophthalmopathy. Reported in the second study: Stable Graves' hyperthyroidism was defined as the absence of progression to ophthalmopathy over 18 months of follow-up. The hyperthyroidism patients were between 18 and 65 years old and newly diagnosed, with a disease duration of less than 2 months. Any patient with an uncontrolled infection, another autoimmune disease, pregnancy or lactation was excluded. Diagnoses were established on the basis of clinical symptoms, serum thyroxine and TRAb, thyroid ultrasound, and orbital computed tomography. The TCR CDR3 was subjected to a first round of RT-PCR using the HTBI primer set and the Qiagen OneStep RT-PCR kit. Most expanded thyroid clonotypes (frequency above 0.001) were also found in blood, which suggests that blood repertoires may mirror thyroid immune responses. In cross-validation, a model built on a 13 V-J signature told ophthalmopathy apart from stable hyperthyroidism with approximately 90% sensitivity and approximately 81% specificity, and in testing the same model reached 80%/75%. In validation, the model predicted progression to ophthalmopathy with approximately 71% sensitivity and roughly 75% specificity, a median of 6.5 months before onset. To identify TCR V-J signatures that set the groups apart, the researchers used a discovery cohort of 100 patients, made up of 40 to 45 with Graves' ophthalmopathy and about 60 with stable Graves' hyperthyroidism. Prospective prediction of ophthalmopathy was tested in an independent validation cohort of 18 to 20 hyperthyroidism patients and some 17 patients who later progressed to ophthalmopathy. The 85 to 100 discovery patients were divided at random into training and test sets in a 7:3 ratio. In addition, the study compared T-cell repertoires in thyroid tissue and in blood from roughly 6 Graves' hyperthyroidism patients. After blood sampling, hyperthyroidism patients were treated with methimazole at a starting dose of 30 mg daily, and ophthalmopathy patients were treated with high-dose intravenous methylprednisolone. The libraries were constructed in a second round of multiplex PCR and then size-selected and purified. Sequencing of the libraries was done on an Illumina HiSeq2000 using paired-end 100 bp reads. Raw data were processed with SOAPnuke, discarding reads with adapters, uncalled bases, mean Phred below 15, or no exact constant-primer or identifier match. COPE v1.2.5 was used to merge high-quality paired reads, and clonotypes were defined as unique nucleotide sequences. MiTCR v1.1 was used to align clonotypes to the IMGT TRBV, TRBD and TRBJ reference segments. The analysis was restricted to V-J combinations with a frequency above 0.0001, which together covered just over 99% of the repertoires. The TCS score was defined as F50 (clonal expansion) divided by E x V (chaos), with BLOSUM62-based TCRdist calculated between CDR3 peptides within each V-J. Welch's t-statistics and random forest reduced roughly 530 V-J features to 10 to 15, which were used in a naive Bayes classifier (R e1071). No statistical method was used to set the sample size in advance, and investigators knew the group allocation. TCR Vbeta CDR3 sequencing of 135 peripheral blood samples (43 ophthalmopathy, 75 hyperthyroidism and approximately 17 progressor patients) is reported in the paper.

The sequence came from a woman younger than 45 with Graves disease. Donor details come from another sample of the same person, matched by shared clones. This specimen consisted of peripheral blood mononuclear cells (PBMCs), obtained at new diagnosis, from a patient treated with antithyroid drugs. The chain is made from TRBV19 and TRBJ2-3, with 11 bases aligning to TRBD2. The bases are TGTGCCAGTAGACCAACTAGCGGGAGCTCAGATACGCAGTATTTT. This is translated as CASRPTSGSSDTQYF.